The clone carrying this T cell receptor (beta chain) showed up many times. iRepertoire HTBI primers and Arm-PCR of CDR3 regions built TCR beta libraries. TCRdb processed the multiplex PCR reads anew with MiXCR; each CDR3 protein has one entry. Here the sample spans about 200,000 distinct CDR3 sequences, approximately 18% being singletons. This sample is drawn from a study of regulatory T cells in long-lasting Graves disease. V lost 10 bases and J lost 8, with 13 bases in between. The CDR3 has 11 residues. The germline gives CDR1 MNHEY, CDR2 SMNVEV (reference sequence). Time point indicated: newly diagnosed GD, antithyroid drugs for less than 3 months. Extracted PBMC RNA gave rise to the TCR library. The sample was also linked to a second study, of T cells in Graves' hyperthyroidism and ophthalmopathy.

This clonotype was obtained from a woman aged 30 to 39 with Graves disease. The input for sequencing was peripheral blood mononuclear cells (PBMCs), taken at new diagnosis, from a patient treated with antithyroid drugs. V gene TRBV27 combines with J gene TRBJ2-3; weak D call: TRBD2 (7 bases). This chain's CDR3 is CAIRRGATQYF. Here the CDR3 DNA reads TGTGCCATCCGCCGGGGGGCTACGCAGTATTTT.